A single sample is the source of the 8 T cell receptor beta chains below, sequenced in a study of identical twins. TCRdb reprocessed the 5' RACE reads with MiXCR, giving one entry per CDR3 protein. The data show about 790,000 distinct CDR3 sequences, over 15% seen once. This sample was also put to use in a study of T cells expressing NK-cell markers.

The specimen was PBMCs. These receptors all stem from a woman under 30 in good health.

The V and J genes are TRBV5-5 and TRBJ2-7, with D perhaps TRBD2 (6 bases). Trimming pared 4 bases from V and 2 bases from J, leaving 13 bases between. The CDR3 has 14 amino acids. Looked up from germline, CDR1 is SGHKS and CDR2 is YYEKEE (reference sequence). CDR3 nucleotides: TGTGCCAGCAGCCCCGGGAGAATAGCCTACGAGCAGTACTTC. This codes for CASSPGRIAYEQYF.

This clonotype was detected many times. The chain joins TRBV20-1 to TRBJ2-1, with 10 bases aligning to TRBD2. V lost 0 bases to trimming and J lost 5 bases; unmatched junction nucleotides: 7. The germline V gene encodes CDR1 DFQATT and CDR2 SNEGSKA (reference sequence). The CDR3 contains 16 residues. The CDR3 DNA reads as TGCAGTGCTAGAGATGGAGCGGGAGGGACGGACAATGAGCAGTTCTTC. The encoded protein is CSARDGAGGTDNEQFF.

This clonotype has just a few counts. This rearrangement joins TRBV12-3 or TRBV12-4 to TRBJ2-1; a possible D gene is TRBD1 (6 bases). Trimming stripped 4 bases from V and 8 bases from J, with 18 bases between. CDR3 length: 15 amino acids. CDR3 DNA sequence: TGTGCCAGCAGTTCCCGGGACACCCTTACCTATGAGCAGTTCTTC. It is translated as CASSSRDTLTYEQFF.

In this sample, this clonotype turned up a few times. This chain joins TRBV20-1 and TRBJ1-2; 7 nucleotides line up with TRBD1. From germline, CDR1 is DFQATT and CDR2 SNEGSKA (reference sequence). This CDR3 is 13 amino acids long. With V trimmed by 6 bases and J by 8 bases, 12 bases remained unmatched. CDR3 loop: CSADPDRVGGYTF. The CDR3 DNA follows: TGCAGTGCCGACCCCGACAGGGTGGGGGGCTACACCTTC.

The V gene is TRBV5-1, the J gene TRBJ2-5; D unclear. V dropped 5 bases and J dropped 3 bases, with 14 bases sitting between them. This CDR3 has 14 residues. The germline CDR1 and CDR2 sequences are SGHRS and YFSETQ. The CDR3 bases are TGCGCCAGCAGATCAACCGGCCTAAAAGAGACCCAGTACTTC. This gives the protein CASRSTGLKETQYF.

This chain connects TRBV5-1 to TRBJ2-1; weak D call: TRBD1 (5 bases). CDR1 is SGHRS and CDR2 is YFSETQ in the germline V gene. The CDR3 has 14 residues. Trimming stripped 4 bases from V and 8 bases from J, with 16 bases between. CDR3 sequence (DNA): TGCGCCAGCAGCCCCACGGCAGGGAAAGATGAGCAGTTCTTC. Encoded protein: CASSPTAGKDEQFF.

This clonotype was found a few times. This rearrangement joins TRBV12-3 or TRBV12-4 to TRBJ1-5, with 7 bases lining up with TRBD1. With V trimmed by 5 bases and J by 1 base, 5 bases remained unmatched. This CDR3 region has 15 residues. The CDR3 nucleotides are TGTGCCAGCAGTCTGACAGGGTCGAGCAATCAGCCCCAGCATTTT. Translation gives CASSLTGSSNQPQHF.

This clonotype was counted only a few times. The chain links TRBV7-2 to TRBJ2-7; a possible D gene is TRBD2 (5 bases). V shed 0 bases and J shed 3 bases, with 12 bases lying between them. CDR3 length equals 15 residues. The germline gives CDR1 SGHTA, CDR2 FQGNSA. In DNA, the CDR3 is TGTGCCAGCAGCTTAGCGCGGGTCCGGAACTACGAGCAGTACTTC. This codes for CASSLARVRNYEQYF.